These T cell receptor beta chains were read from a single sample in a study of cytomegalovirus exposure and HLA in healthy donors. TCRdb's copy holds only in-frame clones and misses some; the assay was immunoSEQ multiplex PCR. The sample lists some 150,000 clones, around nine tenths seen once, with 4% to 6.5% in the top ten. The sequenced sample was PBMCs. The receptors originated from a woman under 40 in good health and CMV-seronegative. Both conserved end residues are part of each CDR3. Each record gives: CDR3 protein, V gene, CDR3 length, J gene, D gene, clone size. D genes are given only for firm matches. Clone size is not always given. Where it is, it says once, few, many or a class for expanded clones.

CATSRGQGRGTEAFF,TRBV15,15,TRBJ1-1,TRBD1,once
CASSDGVGGNRGELFF,TRBV2,16,TRBJ2-2,TRBD2,once
CASSARDRGQETQYF,TRBV9,15,TRBJ2-5,TRBD1,NA
CASSLVSSSQETQYF,TRBV5-5,15,TRBJ2-5,NA,NA
CASSMGQGRTEAFF,TRBV19,14,TRBJ1-1,TRBD1,NA
CASSHRDRAPYEQCF,TRBV7-9,15,TRBJ2-7,TRBD1,NA
CASTMGAEPQHF,TRBV2,12,TRBJ1-5,NA,NA
CASSFLGTAFHNEQFF,TRBV28,16,TRBJ2-1,NA,NA
CASSLGASGGFNEQFF,TRBV11-2,16,TRBJ2-1,TRBD2,NA
CASSQGQGGQPQHF,TRBV4-1,14,TRBJ1-5,TRBD1,NA
CASSQEGRVGEKLFF,TRBV4-3,15,TRBJ1-4,NA,NA
CASINAEGAGTEAFF,TRBV6-5,15,TRBJ1-1,TRBD1,NA
CASSPRTGNYEQYF,TRBV5-1,14,TRBJ2-7,TRBD1,NA
CAWSNGAERPTDTQYF,TRBV30,16,TRBJ2-3,NA,NA